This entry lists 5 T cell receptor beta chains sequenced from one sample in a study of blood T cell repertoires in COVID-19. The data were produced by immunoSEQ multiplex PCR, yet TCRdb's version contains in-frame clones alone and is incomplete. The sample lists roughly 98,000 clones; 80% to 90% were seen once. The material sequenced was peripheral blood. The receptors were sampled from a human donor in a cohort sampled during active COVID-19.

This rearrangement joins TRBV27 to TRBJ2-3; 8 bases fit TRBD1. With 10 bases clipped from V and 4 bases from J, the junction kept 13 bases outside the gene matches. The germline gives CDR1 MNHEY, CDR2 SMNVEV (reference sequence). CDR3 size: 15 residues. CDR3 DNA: TGTGCCACCCAGGGTAGACAGGGGATCGCAGATACGCAGTATTTT. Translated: CATQGRQGIADTQYF.

The CDR3 DNA reads TGTGCCAGTAGTCCCGGGACAGGGCCCTACGAGCAGTACTTC. Translating it yields CASSPGTGPYEQYF. The chain is built from TRBV19 and TRBJ2-7; 9 bases match TRBD1. The germline CDR1 and CDR2 sequences are LNHDA and SQIVND (reference sequence). J lost 2 bases, V lost 5 bases, and 4 bases had no gene match. The CDR3 is 14 amino acids.

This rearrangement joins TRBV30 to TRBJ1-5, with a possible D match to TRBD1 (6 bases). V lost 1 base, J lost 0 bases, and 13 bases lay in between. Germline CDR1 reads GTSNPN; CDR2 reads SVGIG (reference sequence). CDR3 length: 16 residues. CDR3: CAWSDRAGYSNQPQHF. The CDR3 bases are TGTGCCTGGAGTGACAGGGCAGGATATAGCAATCAGCCCCAGCATTTT. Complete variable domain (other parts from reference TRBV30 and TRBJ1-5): SQTIHQWPATLVQPVGSPLSLECTVEGTSNPNLYWYRQAAGRGLQLLFYSVGIGQISSEVPQNLSASRPQDRQFILSSKKLLLSDSGFYLCAWSDRAGYSNQPQHFGDGTRLSIL.

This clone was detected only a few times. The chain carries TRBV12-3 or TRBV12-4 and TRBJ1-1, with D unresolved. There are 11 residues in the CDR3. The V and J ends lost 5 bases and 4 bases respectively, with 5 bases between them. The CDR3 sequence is CASSLFTEAFF. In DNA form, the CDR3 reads TGTGCCAGCAGTCTCTTCACTGAAGCTTTCTTT.

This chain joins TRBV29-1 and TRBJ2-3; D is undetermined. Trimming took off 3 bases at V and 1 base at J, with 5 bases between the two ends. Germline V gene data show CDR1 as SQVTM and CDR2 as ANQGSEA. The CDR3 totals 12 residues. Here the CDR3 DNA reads TGCAGCGTTGACCTCGGCACAGATACGCAGTATTTT. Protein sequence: CSVDLGTDTQYF.